Presented here are 7 T cell receptor beta chains from one specimen sequenced in a study of blood T cells in healthy people across ages. The second PCR ran roughly 6 to 12 cycles with a sample-barcoded 5' primer and J-beta primers. TCRdb re-derived calls from the 5' RACE reads in MiXCR, one entry per CDR3 protein. This sample has 750,000 to 950,000 distinct CDR3 sequences, with about 53% found just once. The sample was blood. These receptor sequences come from a man older than 75 in good health.

The V and J genes are TRBV20-1 and TRBJ1-2, with 7 bases fitting TRBD1. Germline V gene data show CDR1 as DFQATT and CDR2 as SNEGSKA (reference sequence). There are 14 residues in the CDR3. Trimming took 1 base from V and 8 from J; bases not matched to a gene: 10. CDR3 nucleotides: TGCAGTGCTAGAGCTGGCCCTAGGGGGCTCGGCTACACCTTC. Protein sequence: CSARAGPRGLGYTF.

The chain employs TRBV3-1 and TRBJ2-5, with 8 bases aligning to TRBD2. The DNA end lines up better with TRBJ2-7; the J call may be wrong. The CDR3 length is 16 residues. Per germline, CDR1 LGHDT and CDR2 YNNKEL (reference sequence). This CDR3 is CASSQLPSGSYHEQYF. Written as DNA, the CDR3 is TGTGCCAGCAGCCAATTGCCGAGCGGGAGTTACCACGAGCAGTACTTC.

There are many counts of this clonotype. J is TRBJ1-1 and V is TRBV9; unclear D gene. CDR3 length: 15 amino acids. V lost 0 bases and J lost 4, with 13 bases in between. Germline V gene sequence: CDR1 SGDLS, CDR2 YYNGEE. CDR3 DNA sequence: TGTGCCAGCAGCGTAGACGGCGGGGTAACCACTGAAGCTTTCTTT. Its protein product is CASSVDGGVTTEAFF.

This clonotype was seen more than once but under ten times. The V call is TRBV12-5, the J call TRBJ2-7, with TRBD2 identical over 9 bases. V lost 6 bases, J lost 5 bases, and 5 bases stayed unmatched. The CDR3 is 13 amino acids. CDR1 is LGHNT and CDR2 is FRNRAP in the germline V gene. CDR3 loop: CASGASGTNEQYF. The CDR3 DNA is TGTGCTAGTGGGGCTAGCGGGACGAACGAGCAGTACTTC.

The V gene is TRBV14, the J gene TRBJ2-5; D is unclear. V was pared by 0 bases and J by 10 bases, with 6 bases between. Germline CDR1 SGHDN, CDR2 FVKESK. The length of the CDR3 is 11 residues. The CDR3 spells CASSQEAGQYF. The CDR3 DNA sequence: TGTGCCAGCAGCCAAGAGGCAGGCCAGTACTTC.

This chain joins TRBV12-3 or TRBV12-4 and TRBJ1-2, with D unclear. The length of the CDR3 is 12 residues. Trimming took off 2 bases at V and 8 bases at J, with 9 bases between the two ends. CDR3 DNA: TGTGCCAGCAGTTTATCGCTTTGGGGCTACACCTTC. It specifies CASSLSLWGYTF.

The V call is TRBV30, the J call TRBJ1-2, with a possible D match to TRBD1 (6 bases). Germline loops: CDR1 GTSNPN, CDR2 SVGIG (reference sequence). Between the trimmed V and J ends, which lost 4 bases and 8 bases, there was a span of 23 bases. This CDR3 spans 15 amino acids. The CDR3 is CAWISAPRGGGGYTF. The CDR3 coding sequence is TGTGCCTGGATTTCCGCCCCAAGGGGGGGCGGAGGCTACACCTTC.